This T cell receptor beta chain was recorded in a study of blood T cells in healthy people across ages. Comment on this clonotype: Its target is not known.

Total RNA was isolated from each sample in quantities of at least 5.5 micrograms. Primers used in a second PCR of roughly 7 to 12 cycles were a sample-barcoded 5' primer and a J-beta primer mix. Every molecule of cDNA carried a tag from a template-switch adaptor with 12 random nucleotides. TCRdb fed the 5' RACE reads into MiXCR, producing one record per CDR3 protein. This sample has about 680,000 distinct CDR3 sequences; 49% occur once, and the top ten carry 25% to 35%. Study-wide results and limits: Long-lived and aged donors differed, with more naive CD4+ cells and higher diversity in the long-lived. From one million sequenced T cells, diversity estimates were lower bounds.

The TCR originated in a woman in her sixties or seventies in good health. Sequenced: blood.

The CDR3 sequence is CSVVREGETQYF. CDR3 nucleotide sequence: TGCAGCGTTGTTAGGGAAGGAGAGACCCAGTACTTC. The J gene is TRBJ2-5, the V gene TRBV29-1; D is unresolved. Germline V lookup: CDR1 SQVTM, CDR2 ANQGSEA. The germline V and J ends were trimmed by 4 bases and 4 bases, with 10 bases remaining between them. The CDR3 length is 12 residues.